Each of the 27 T cell receptor beta chains below was sequenced from the same sample in a study of neurological immune-mediated disorders. A single record per CDR3 protein comes from TCRdb applying MiXCR to the 5' RACE reads. This repertoire shows about 15,000 distinct CDR3 sequences, around 3.4% found once; its top ten account for around 21%. The specimen sequenced was CD8+ T cells from blood. The receptors stem from a middle-aged woman in good health.

The gene calls are TRBV19 and TRBJ2-7; tentative D call: TRBD1 (7 bases). The CDR3 consists of 15 residues. Germline assignment: CDR1 LNHDA and CDR2 SQIVND (reference sequence). V was pared by 3 bases and J by 4 bases, with 16 bases between. This chain's CDR3 is CASSMEGAPSYEQYF. CDR3 bases: TGTGCCAGTAGTATGGAGGGGGCCCCATCTTACGAGCAGTACTTC.

This clonotype has ten or more counts. The V and J genes are TRBV7-9 and TRBJ2-7, with D possibly called TRBD1 or TRBD2 (5 bases each). CDR1 and CDR2 (germline): SEHNR, FQNEAQ (reference sequence). V shed 0 bases and J shed 5 bases, with 20 bases lying between them. This CDR3 spans 17 amino acids. CDR3 amino acids: CASSLAGGGIRDHEQYF. The CDR3 nucleotides are TGTGCCAGCAGCTTAGCAGGTGGGGGAATCCGGGACCACGAGCAGTACTTC.

This clonotype was observed at least ten times. V is TRBV12-3 or TRBV12-4 and J is TRBJ1-5, with D perhaps matching TRBD1 (6 bases). V was trimmed by 5 bases and J by 3 bases, leaving 14 bases between them. The CDR3 totals 15 residues. CDR3 protein: CASSSVDSTNQPQHF. CDR3 DNA: TGTGCCAGCAGTAGTGTGGACAGCACCAATCAGCCCCAGCATTTT.

The sample holds many counts of this clonotype. The chain uses TRBV7-4 and TRBJ2-1, with TRBD1 matching over 10 bases. Germline loops: CDR1 SGHVT, CDR2 SQSDAQ. Trimming at V came to 3 bases and at J to 4 bases, leaving 6 bases not matched to a gene. CDR3 length: 16 residues. CDR3 DNA sequence: TGTGCCAGCAGCTTCACGGACAGGGGGGAGTACAATGAGCAGTTCTTC. This codes for CASSFTDRGEYNEQFF.

This clonotype was counted at least ten times. The chain joins TRBV20-1 to TRBJ2-1, with 7 bases matching TRBD2. The CDR3 extends over 15 amino acids. The V segment lost 5 bases and the J segment 0 bases; nucleotides outside the gene matches: 7. Germline CDR1 DFQATT, CDR2 SNEGSKA (reference sequence). The CDR3 nucleotides are TGCAGTGCTTTGTCTGGCGGGAGCTCCTACAATGAGCAGTTCTTC. Residues: CSALSGGSSYNEQFF.

This clonotype was seen many times. The V gene is TRBV29-1, the J gene TRBJ2-1; a possible D gene is TRBD2 (6 bases). V was pared by 3 bases and J by 4 bases, with 16 bases between. The CDR3 consists of 15 residues. Germline V gene lookup returns CDR1 SQVTM and CDR2 ANQGSEA. CDR3 coding DNA: TGCAGCGTTGACACTAGCTTAAAGATGTACAATGAGCAGTTCTTC. Protein product: CSVDTSLKMYNEQFF.

There are many counts of this clonotype. This rearrangement joins TRBV7-9 to TRBJ2-5, with 7 bases identical to TRBD1. This CDR3 contains 16 residues. V was clipped by 2 bases and J by 3 bases; unmatched bases: 9. Germline CDR1 SEHNR, CDR2 FQNEAQ (reference sequence). The CDR3 bases are TGTGCCAGCAGCTTACCCCGTTTCCAGGGGGAAGAGACCCAGTACTTC. Translated: CASSLPRFQGEETQYF. Complete variable domain (other parts from reference TRBV7-9 and TRBJ2-5): DTGVSQNPRHKITKRGQNVTFRCDPISEHNRLYWYRQTLGQGPEFLTYFQNEAQLEKSRLLSDRFSAERPKGSFSTLEIQRTEQGDSAMYLCASSLPRFQGEETQYFGPGTRLLVL.

There are many counts of this clonotype. The gene calls are TRBV7-9 and TRBJ1-4, with D uncertain. The CDR3 has 13 amino acids. Trimming pared 3 bases from V and 7 bases from J, leaving 9 bases between. CDR1 and CDR2 from the germline V gene are SEHNR and FQNEAQ (reference sequence). CDR3 amino acids: CASSFPGGEKLFF. The CDR3 DNA is TGTGCCAGCAGCTTCCCAGGAGGTGAAAAACTGTTTTTT. Variable domain in full (rest from reference TRBV7-9 and TRBJ1-4): DTGVSQNPRHKITKRGQNVTFRCDPISEHNRLYWYRQTLGQGPEFLTYFQNEAQLEKSRLLSDRFSAERPKGSFSTLEIQRTEQGDSAMYLCASSFPGGEKLFFGSGTQLSVL.

This clonotype was observed at least ten times. The rearrangement links TRBV7-9 to TRBJ2-7; maybe TRBD2 (6 bases). Germline-derived CDR1 and CDR2 are SEHNR and FQNEAQ (reference sequence). V was trimmed by 4 bases and J by 2 bases, leaving 21 bases between them. The CDR3 sequence is 17 residues long. The CDR3 DNA is TGTGCCAGCAGCTCAGATGACGGGGGAAGAAGGGCCTACGAGCAGTACTTC. This encodes CASSSDDGGRRAYEQYF.

At least ten counts were recorded for this clonotype. The rearrangement uses TRBV6-2 or TRBV6-3 and TRBJ2-7; 9 bases align to TRBD1. Germline values: CDR1 MNHEY, CDR2 SVGEGT. This CDR3 is built from 15 residues. V lost 5 bases, J lost 4 bases, and 9 bases stayed unmatched. CDR3 in amino acids: CASSAPGQGSYEQYF. The CDR3 bases are TGTGCCAGCAGTGCCCCGGGACAGGGTTCGTACGAGCAGTACTTC.

This clonotype showed up many times. This sequence joins TRBV11-2 and TRBJ2-5; 15 bases match TRBD2. Germline loops: CDR1 SGHAT, CDR2 FQNNGV. The CDR3 loop spans 17 amino acids. The junction had 4 bases not matched to a gene; V was cut back by 1 base and J by 4 bases. CDR3 sequence: CASSLGRTSGRAETQYF. The CDR3 DNA reads as TGTGCCAGCAGCTTAGGACGGACTAGCGGGAGGGCAGAGACCCAGTACTTC.

The chain employs TRBV5-1 and TRBJ2-1; D unclear. CDR3 length equals 13 residues. The V end lost 7 bases, the J end lost 7 bases, and 15 bases lay between the germline ends. Germline CDR1 SGHRS, CDR2 YFSETQ. This CDR3 is CASPGVLKNEQFF. CDR3 nucleotides: TGCGCCAGCCCTGGAGTACTTAAGAATGAGCAGTTCTTC.

The CDR3 region is CASSLRASNTGELFF. CDR3 DNA sequence: TGCGCCAGCAGCTTACGGGCTTCGAACACCGGGGAGCTGTTTTTT. The V and J genes are TRBV5-1 and TRBJ2-2; D not certain. The V gene lost 2 bases and the J gene lost 0 bases, with 8 bases spanning the gap. Germline V gene sequence: CDR1 SGHRS, CDR2 YFSETQ. The CDR3 runs 15 residues.

This clonotype is categorized as large. The chain recombines TRBV5-1 with TRBJ2-1; 8 nucleotides match TRBD2. Germline V CDR1 and CDR2: SGHRS, YFSETQ. The CDR3 loop spans 23 amino acids. Trimming removed 1 base from V and 3 bases from J; junction bases left unmatched: 27. The CDR3 here is CASSLLGSSGSGAGDPNYNEQFF. The CDR3 region has the DNA TGCGCCAGCAGCTTGTTGGGGTCCTCGGGTTCGGGAGCGGGAGACCCCAACTACAATGAGCAGTTCTTC.

This clonotype was observed many times. This CDR3 is CSAPQTDYYGYTF. The CDR3, as DNA: TGCAGTGCTCCTCAGACGGATTACTATGGCTACACCTTC. The chain is built from TRBV20-1 and TRBJ1-2; D gene ambiguous. This CDR3 region has 13 residues. The germline V gene encodes CDR1 DFQATT and CDR2 SNEGSKA (reference sequence). Trimming cost V 5 bases and J 3 bases, with 13 bases left between them.

This clonotype was counted ten times or more. CDR3 sequence: CASSLSGTEQFF. In DNA, the CDR3 is TGCGCCAGCAGCTTGTCCGGGACAGAGCAGTTCTTC. The gene calls are TRBV5-1 and TRBJ2-1, with D possibly matching TRBD1 (6 bases). The CDR3 length is 12 residues. CDR1 and CDR2 (germline): SGHRS, YFSETQ. V was pared by 1 base and J by 10 bases, with 9 bases between.

This clonotype was seen repeatedly, ten times or more. This chain uses TRBV15 with TRBJ2-1; 8 bases map to TRBD2. The CDR3 runs to 14 residues. The trim removed 0 bases at V and 12 bases at J, leaving 7 bases unmatched. The germline CDR1 and CDR2 sequences are LNHNV and YYDKDF (reference sequence). The CDR3 coding sequence is TGTGCCACCAGCAGAGATCGGGAGGGAAGCAGGCAGTTCTTC. It translates to CATSRDREGSRQFF.

This clonotype was seen repeatedly, ten times or more. J is TRBJ2-1 and V is TRBV7-6; perhaps D is TRBD1 or TRBD2 (5 bases each). Per germline, CDR1 SGHVS and CDR2 FNYEAQ. This CDR3 is 16 amino acids long. Trimming stripped 5 bases from V and 0 bases from J, with 14 bases between. This CDR3 is CASSGLYGASYNEQFF. In DNA form, the CDR3 reads TGTGCCAGCAGCGGATTATACGGGGCCTCCTACAATGAGCAGTTCTTC.

This clonotype was counted at least ten times. The J gene is TRBJ1-3, the V gene TRBV5-1; a weak D match, TRBD1 (5 bases). The CDR3 is made up of 15 amino acids. The germline V gene has CDR1 SGHRS and CDR2 YFSETQ. V dropped 1 base and J dropped 0 bases, with 8 bases sitting between them. Here the CDR3 DNA reads TGCGCCAGCAGCTTGTGGGACTCCTCTGGAAACACCATATATTTT. This encodes CASSLWDSSGNTIYF.

Many counts were recorded for this clonotype. The chain recombines TRBV5-6 with TRBJ2-7; no firm D call. This CDR3 is 16 amino acids long. Trimming shortened V by 4 bases and J by 0 bases, and 17 bases separated the two germline ends. Germline V lookup: CDR1 SGHDT, CDR2 YYEEEE. The CDR3 nucleotides read TGTGCCAGCAGCGGCGCACCGACGGATAACTCCTACGAGCAGTACTTC. Its protein is CASSGAPTDNSYEQYF.

Many counts were recorded for this clonotype. The genes are TRBV7-3 and TRBJ1-1; no clear D. CDR3 length: 14 amino acids. Germline assignment: CDR1 SGHTA and CDR2 FQGTGA. V shed 5 bases and J shed 12 bases, with 22 bases lying between them. CDR3 amino acids: CASSPWPGFFSSFF. The CDR3 DNA reads TGTGCCAGCAGCCCCTGGCCGGGATTCTTTTCATCTTTCTTT. Full variable domain (remainder filled in from reference TRBV7-3 and TRBJ1-1): GAGVSQTPSNKVTEKGKYVELRCDPISGHTALYWYRQSLGQGPEFLIYFQGTGAADDSGLPNDRFFAVRPEGSVSTLKIQRTERGDSAVYLCASSPWPGFFSSFFGQGTRLTVV.

This clonotype was recorded at least ten times. The chain couples TRBV7-9 to TRBJ2-5; 7 nucleotides line up with TRBD2. V trimming: 5 bases; J trimming: 3 bases; junction bases outside the gene matches: 9. The germline V gene has CDR1 SEHNR and CDR2 FQNEAQ (reference sequence). CDR3 size: 15 residues. The CDR3 bases are TGTGCCAGCAGCCCCTCGTGGGGGGGGGAAGAGACCCAGTACTTC. It is translated as CASSPSWGGEETQYF.

This clonotype showed up just a few times. The chain couples TRBV11-2 to TRBJ2-1; 7 bases map to TRBD2. V lost 5 bases, J lost 6 bases, and 4 bases stayed unmatched. Germline loops: CDR1 SGHAT, CDR2 FQNNGV. The CDR3 has 13 amino acids. CDR3 sequence: CASSIGLGNEQFF. The CDR3 region has the DNA TGTGCCAGCAGCATCGGACTAGGCAATGAGCAGTTCTTC.

This clonotype was counted at least ten times. The chain recombines TRBV4-1 with TRBJ2-6; 8 nucleotides match TRBD1. V was pared by 4 bases and J by 1 base, with 9 bases of the junction left unmatched. Germline values: CDR1 MGHRA, CDR2 YSYEKL. The length of the CDR3 is 18 residues. Here the CDR3 reads CASSPTGQAMSGANVLTF. The CDR3 bases are TGCGCCAGCAGCCCCACGGGACAGGCGATGTCTGGGGCCAACGTCCTGACTTTC.

This clonotype was seen only a few times. The genes are TRBV10-1 and TRBJ2-1, with D perhaps matching TRBD2 (6 bases). With 2 bases removed from V and 2 bases from J, the gap between germline ends came to 13 bases. CDR1 is WNHNN, CDR2 SYGVQD, per germline (reference sequence). The CDR3 runs to 16 residues. The CDR3 here is CASSETLARTYNEQFF. CDR3 sequence (DNA): TGCGCCAGCAGTGAGACTCTAGCGCGAACCTACAATGAGCAGTTCTTC.

This clonotype was counted at least ten times. The chain couples TRBV4-3 to TRBJ2-2, with 7 bases that match TRBD1. Germline assignment: CDR1 LGHNA and CDR2 YSLEER. The CDR3 runs to 16 residues. V dropped 1 base and J dropped 2; count of bases not matched to a gene: 4. This chain's CDR3 is CASSQVRGGNTGELFF. CDR3 DNA: TGCGCCAGCAGCCAAGTACGAGGGGGCAACACCGGGGAGCTGTTTTTT.

This clonotype appeared many times. As DNA, the CDR3 is TGTGCCAGCAGCACCCTTGGGGATGTCGAAGGGGAGACCCAGTACTTC. It translates to CASSTLGDVEGETQYF. The chain has TRBV7-8 and TRBJ2-5, with D hard to call. The CDR3 extends over 16 amino acids. The germline gives CDR1 SGHVS, CDR2 FQNEAQ. V lost 5 bases to trimming and J lost 5 bases, with 21 bases between them.